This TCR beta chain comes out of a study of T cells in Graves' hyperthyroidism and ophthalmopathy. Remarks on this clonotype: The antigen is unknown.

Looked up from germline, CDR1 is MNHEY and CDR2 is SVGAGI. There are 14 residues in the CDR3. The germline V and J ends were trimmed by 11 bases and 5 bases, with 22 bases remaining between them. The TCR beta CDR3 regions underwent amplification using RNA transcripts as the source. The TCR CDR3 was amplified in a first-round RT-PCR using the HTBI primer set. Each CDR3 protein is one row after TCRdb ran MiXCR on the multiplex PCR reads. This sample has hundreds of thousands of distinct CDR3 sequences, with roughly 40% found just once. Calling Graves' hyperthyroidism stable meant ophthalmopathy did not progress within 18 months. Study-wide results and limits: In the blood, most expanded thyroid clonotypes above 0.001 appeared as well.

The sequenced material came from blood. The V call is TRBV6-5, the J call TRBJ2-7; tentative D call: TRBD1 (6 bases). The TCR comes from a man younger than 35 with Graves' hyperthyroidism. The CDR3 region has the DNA TGTGCCGGCATTAGGGCAGGGGAAATCGACGAGCAGTACTTC. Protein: CAGIRAGEIDEQYF.